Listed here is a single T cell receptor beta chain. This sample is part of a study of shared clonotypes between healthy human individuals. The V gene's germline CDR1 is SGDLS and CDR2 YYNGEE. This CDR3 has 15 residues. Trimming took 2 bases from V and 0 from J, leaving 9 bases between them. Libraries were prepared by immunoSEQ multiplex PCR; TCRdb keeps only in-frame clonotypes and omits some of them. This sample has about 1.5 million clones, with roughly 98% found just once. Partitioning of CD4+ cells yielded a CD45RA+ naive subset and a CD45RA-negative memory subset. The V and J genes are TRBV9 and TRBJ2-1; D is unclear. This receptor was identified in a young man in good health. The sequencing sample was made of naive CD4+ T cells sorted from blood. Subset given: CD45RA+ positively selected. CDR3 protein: CASSVQLSSYNEQFF. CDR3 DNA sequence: TGTGCCAGCAGCGTCCAGCTAAGCTCCTACAATGAGCAGTTCTTC. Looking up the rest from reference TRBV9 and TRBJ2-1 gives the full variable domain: DSGVTQTPKHLITATGQRVTLRCSPRSGDLSVYWYQQSLDQGLQFLIQYYNGEERAKGNILERFSAQQFPDLHSELNLSSLELGDSALYFCASSVQLSSYNEQFFGPGTRLTVL.